Listed below are T cell receptor beta chains from one sample, sequenced in a study of technical replicates of blood from a handful of donors. The protocol was immunoSEQ multiplex PCR, while the TCRdb copy is restricted to in-frame clones and leaves out a portion. The sample has about 97,000 clones, around 96% seen once. The sample consisted of T cells isolated from PBMCs. These receptors were taken from a human donor in good health. Each CDR3 is given with its conserved first and last residue. The D gene is left open where the match is weak. Part of the rows lack a size; the others show once, few, many or a class for expanded clones.

D gene	clone size	J gene	V gene	CDR3 DNA	CDR3 protein
-	-	TRBJ1-4	TRBV7-2	TGTGCCAGCAGCTTAGCCGGGACTGCCCATGAAAAACTGTTTTTT	CASSLAGTAHEKLFF
-	-	TRBJ2-1	TRBV6-6	TGTGCCAGCAGTTCGGCGACAGGAGGCAATGAGCAGTTCTTC	CASSSATGGNEQFF
-	-	TRBJ1-2	TRBV10-1	TGCGCCAGCAGCCCTATTGGCTACACCTTC	CASSPIGYTF
-	-	TRBJ2-5	TRBV19	TGTGCCAGTAGCCCGGACAGGGAGGGGCGTGAGACCCAGTACTTC	CASSPDREGRETQYF
-	-	TRBJ1-5	TRBV6-1	TGTGCCAGCAGTGACAGGGATCCCCAGCATTTT	CASSDRDPQHF
TRBD2	-	TRBJ2-7	TRBV7-8	TGTGCCAGCACCCTAGGGACTAGCGGGTTCTACGAGCAGTACTTC	CASTLGTSGFYEQYF
-	-	TRBJ2-3	TRBV6-5	TGTGCCAGCATATCATATGCGCCGCCGTATACGCAGTATTTT	CASISYAPPYTQYF
-	-	TRBJ1-1	TRBV19	TGTGCCAGTAGTATGCAGATGGCGAACACTGAAGCTTTCTTT	CASSMQMANTEAFF
TRBD2	-	TRBJ2-1	TRBV15	TGTGCCACCAGGGCTAGCGGGAAGGGAGACAATGAGCAGTTCTTC	CATRASGKGDNEQFF
TRBD1	-	TRBJ1-5	TRBV2	TGTGCCGGCAACAGGGGGCAGGATCAGCCCCAGCATTTT	CAGNRGQDQPQHF
TRBD1	-	TRBJ1-1	TRBV5-6	TGTGCCAGCCAGGGACAGATGAACACTGAAGCTTTCTTT	CASQGQMNTEAFF
TRBD1	few	TRBJ1-1	TRBV4-3	TGCGCCAGCAGCCAGGTAGACAGGGATTCCACTGAAGCTTTCTTT	CASSQVDRDSTEAFF
TRBD1	-	TRBJ2-1	TRBV7-7	TGTGCTAGCAGCCAGGGACAGGGTCAAGGCAATGAGCAGTTCTTC	CASSQGQGQGNEQFF
TRBD1	-	TRBJ1-1	TRBV7-9	TGTGCCAGCAGCTCAGGGACAGCTGGTGGCACTGAAGCTTTCTTT	CASSSGTAGGTEAFF
TRBD2	-	TRBJ2-4	TRBV5-6	TGTGCCAGCAGCTGGGGACTAGCGGGCGACATTCAGTACTTC	CASSWGLAGDIQYF
TRBD1	-	TRBJ1-2	TRBV7-2	TGTGCCAGCAGCGAGTCAGGGACAGGATACAACTATGGCTACACCTTC	CASSESGTGYNYGYTF
-	-	TRBJ2-7	TRBV5-6	TGTGCCAGCAGCTGGGGGCCAGGGAGTAGCTCCTACGAGCAGTACTTC	CASSWGPGSSSYEQYF
TRBD2	-	TRBJ2-7	TRBV2	TGTGCCAGCCACGGGACTAGCGGGAACTACGAGCAGTACTTC	CASHGTSGNYEQYF
TRBD1	-	TRBJ1-5	TRBV28	TGTGCCAGCAGTCCCACGATGAATCCGGGACAGACCTATCAGCCCCAGCATTTT	CASSPTMNPGQTYQPQHF
TRBD1	-	TRBJ2-1	TRBV18	TGTGCCAGCTCACCAATAGGGACAGGGTCCTACAATGAGCAGTTCTTC	CASSPIGTGSYNEQFF
-	-	TRBJ1-2	TRBV10-3	TGTGCTGTCCTGGCTGAGGGCGGCTATGGCTACACCTTC	CAVLAEGGYGYTF
-	-	TRBJ2-1	TRBV11-3	TGTGCCAGCAGCTTAGGGGGGCCTGGGTCCTACAATGAGCAGTTCTTC	CASSLGGPGSYNEQFF
-	-	TRBJ2-7	TRBV29-1	TGCAGCGTGGCAGGGCGAAGCTCCTACGAGCAGTACTTC	CSVAGRSSYEQYF
-	-	TRBJ1-2	TRBV19	TGTGCCAGCCGGGACTACTATGGCTACACCTTC	CASRDYYGYTF
-	-	TRBJ1-1	TRBV7-2	-	CASILGAGTAYTEAFF
-	once	TRBJ1-4	TRBV6-5	TGTGCCAGCAGTTACAACCGACTAAATGAAAAACTGTTTTTT	CASSYNRLNEKLFF